Listed below are T cell receptor beta chains from one sample, sequenced in a study. TCRdb processed the 5' RACE reads anew with MiXCR; each CDR3 protein has one entry. The profile shows around 10,000 distinct CDR3 sequences, 27% of them singletons. Sequenced: Tregs sorted from a lymph node. These receptors were collected from a female donor with breast cancer. The CDR3 runs from the conserved cysteine through the conserved F or W. D genes are given only for firm matches. For some rows the clone size is stated as once, few or many, or as a class when expanded; others skip it.

clone_size j_call d_call v_call cdr3_aa cdr3_nt
. TRBJ2-7 TRBD1 TRBV7-9 CASSSRQGMDEQYF TGTGCCAGCAGCTCCCGACAGGGGATGGACGAGCAGTACTTC
medium-sized TRBJ2-5 TRBD1 TRBV20-1 CSAPQTGRETQYF TGCAGTGCCCCTCAGACAGGGAGAGAGACCCAGTACTTC
. TRBJ2-7 TRBD2 TRBV27 CASSSSGLAGAHYEQYF TGTGCCAGCAGTTCGTCGGGGCTAGCGGGAGCTCACTACGAGCAGTACTTC
few TRBJ1-2 . TRBV5-1 CASSFSSGDLVVGYTF TGCGCCAGCAGCTTCTCGTCGGGGGATTTGGTGGTTGGCTACACCTTC
many TRBJ1-1 TRBD1 TRBV5-1 CASSFSGTGGADQAFF TGCGCCAGCAGCTTTTCCGGGACAGGGGGCGCCGATCAAGCTTTCTTT
many TRBJ2-1 . TRBV7-3 CASSLPARTHPLFF TGTGCCAGCAGTTTACCAGCCCGGACACACCCGTTGTTCTTC
. TRBJ2-1 . TRBV20-1 CSARDSGRSHNELFF TGCAGTGCTAGAGATAGTGGACGCTCCCACAATGAGCTGTTCTTC
many TRBJ1-5 . TRBV27 CASSQQGNQPQHF TGTGCCAGCAGTCAACAAGGCAATCAGCCCCAGCATTTT
medium-sized TRBJ2-1 . TRBV7-6 CASSLGWTGAYNEQFF TGTGCCAGCAGCTTAGGCTGGACTGGCGCCTACAATGAGCAGTTCTTC
. TRBJ1-4 . TRBV6-5 CASRAGMVLATNDKLFF TGTGCCAGCAGAGCAGGGATGGTCCTGGCAACTAACGACAAACTGTTTTTT
many TRBJ2-1 TRBD2 TRBV7-3 CASSLTALAGEVNEQFF TGTGCCAGCAGCTTAACCGCACTAGCGGGAGAAGTCAATGAGCAGTTCTTC
many TRBJ1-1 . TRBV7-3 CASSLEVNTEAFF TGTGCCAGCAGCTTAGAAGTGAACACTGAAGCTTTCTTT
. TRBJ2-1 . TRBV18 CASSLQDGNEQFF TGTGCCAGCTCACTACAGGACGGGAATGAGCAGTTCTTC
many TRBJ2-7 . TRBV29-1 CSAKRGGFAGSYEQYF TGCAGCGCAAAAAGGGGCGGTTTCGCAGGTAGCTACGAGCAGTACTTC
medium-sized TRBJ1-5 TRBD1 TRBV11-2 CASSSGTGGFYQPQHF TGTGCCAGCAGCTCAGGGACAGGGGGCTTTTATCAGCCCCAGCATTTT
medium-sized TRBJ2-1 . TRBV24-1 CATSEDGQSSGGNEQFF TGTGCCACCAGTGAGGACGGACAGTCCTCGGGTGGCAATGAGCAGTTCTTC
. TRBJ1-2 . TRBV20-1 CSARTQGNNYGYTF TGCAGTGCTAGAACTCAGGGGAATAACTATGGCTACACCTTC
many TRBJ1-4 . TRBV6-6 CASSHSLGGENEKLFF TGTGCCAGCAGCCACTCACTAGGGGGAGAAAATGAAAAACTGTTTTTT
. TRBJ2-2 . TRBV7-9 CASIPDGWSGELFF TGTGCCAGCATCCCTGATGGGTGGTCCGGGGAGCTGTTTTTT
many TRBJ2-2 TRBD2 TRBV5-1 CASRGGRTGELFF TGCGCCAGCAGAGGCGGGAGAACCGGGGAGCTGTTTTTT
medium-sized TRBJ2-1 TRBD2 TRBV5-1 CASSSGLAGLNEQFF TGCGCCAGCAGCTCGGGACTAGCGGGCCTGAATGAGCAGTTCTTC
. TRBJ2-7 . TRBV20-1 CSASSSRALGPYEQYF TGCAGTGCTAGTAGCAGCCGGGCCCTGGGCCCCTACGAGCAGTACTTC
many TRBJ1-2 TRBD1 TRBV20-1 CSASTGTNYGYTF TGCAGTGCCTCGACAGGGACTAACTATGGCTACACCTTC
medium-sized TRBJ2-1 . TRBV20-1 CTAKIYNEQFF TGCACGGCCAAGATTTACAATGAGCAGTTCTTC
medium-sized TRBJ2-4 . TRBV12-3/TRBV12-4 CASSLRNIQYF TGTGCCAGCAGCCTCAGAAACATTCAGTACTTC
many TRBJ2-1 . TRBV7-3 CASSADSYNEQFF TGTGCCAGCAGCGCCGACTCATACAATGAGCAGTTCTTC
medium-sized TRBJ2-7 . TRBV2 CASEVNEQYF TGTGCCAGCGAGGTCAACGAGCAGTACTTC
. TRBJ2-7 TRBD1 TRBV5-1 CASSPPSGQGVDEQYF TGCGCCAGCAGCCCGCCGTCTGGACAGGGCGTCGACGAGCAGTACTTC
few TRBJ2-1 . TRBV20-1 CSARTSSYNEQFF TGCAGTGCTAGGACTAGCTCCTACAATGAGCAGTTCTTC
many TRBJ2-1 . TRBV6-5 CASSSPGDSSYNEQFF TGTGCCAGCAGTTCCCCGGGTGACAGCTCCTACAATGAGCAGTTCTTC
medium-sized TRBJ2-1 TRBD1 TRBV27 CASRKTGGEVFYNEQFF TGTGCCAGCAGGAAAACAGGGGGCGAGGTATTCTACAATGAGCAGTTCTTC
. TRBJ2-3 . TRBV7-9 CASSSGLAETDTQYF TGTGCCAGCAGTTCGGGACTTGCGGAGACAGATACGCAGTATTTT
medium-sized TRBJ1-1 TRBD1 TRBV7-9 CASSSGTGRDTEAFF TGTGCCAGCAGCTCAGGGACAGGGAGGGACACTGAAGCTTTCTTT
. TRBJ2-4 . TRBV5-1 CASSLGYGSPSKNIQYF TGCGCCAGCAGCCTCGGTTACGGATCACCTTCCAAAAACATTCAGTACTTC
many TRBJ2-1 . TRBV6-5 CASSYSISYEQFF TGTGCCAGCAGTTACTCGATTTCTTATGAGCAGTTCTTC
many TRBJ1-5 . TRBV4-1 CASSQEGVLGVQPQHF TGCGCCAGCAGCCAAGAAGGAGTGCTAGGGGTTCAGCCCCAGCATTTT
many TRBJ2-2 TRBD2 TRBV6-5 CASSPGLANTGELFF TGTGCCAGCAGTCCGGGACTAGCGAACACCGGGGAGCTGTTTTTT
medium-sized TRBJ1-1 . TRBV19 CASSHGRPNTEAFF TGTGCCAGTAGCCACGGACGGCCGAACACTGAAGCTTTCTTT
medium-sized TRBJ1-2 . TRBV5-6 CASSFLSGYTF TGTGCCAGCAGCTTTTTGTCCGGCTACACCTTC
many TRBJ2-7 TRBD2 TRBV7-6 CASSQRAGTTYEQYF TGTGCCAGCAGCCAACGGGCAGGGACTACCTACGAGCAGTACTTC
medium-sized TRBJ2-1 . TRBV24-1 CATSDTYNEQFF TGTGCCACCAGTGACACCTACAATGAGCAGTTCTTC
medium-sized TRBJ2-5 . TRBV6-5 CASRAQAETQYF TGTGCCAGCAGGGCGCAGGCAGAGACCCAGTACTTC
many TRBJ2-1 TRBD2 TRBV7-7 CASSLGTSGHNEQFF TGTGCCAGCAGCTTAGGGACTAGCGGTCACAATGAGCAGTTCTTC
. TRBJ2-4 . TRBV7-9 CASSSGTLSKNIQYF TGTGCCAGCAGCTCCGGGACATTATCCAAAAACATACAGTACTTC
medium-sized TRBJ1-2 TRBD1 TRBV24-1 CATSDPGDRGFGGYTF TGTGCCACCAGTGACCCCGGGGACAGGGGATTTGGAGGCTACACCTTC
few TRBJ1-1 TRBD1 TRBV4-1 CASSLDRVLAEAFF TGCGCCAGCAGCCTAGACAGGGTTCTCGCTGAAGCTTTCTTT
few TRBJ2-7 . TRBV6-5 CASSYSPSTVYEQYF TGTGCCAGCAGTTACTCGCCTAGCACCGTTTACGAGCAGTACTTC
. TRBJ2-5 TRBD2 TRBV24-1 CATSERTSGRLPLQETQYF TGTGCCACCAGTGAGCGGACCAGCGGGAGGTTACCCCTTCAAGAGACCCAGTACTTC
medium-sized TRBJ2-1 TRBD2 TRBV5-1 CASSLVAGGSYNEQFF TGCGCCAGCAGCTTAGTAGCGGGAGGTTCCTACAATGAGCAGTTCTTC
many TRBJ2-1 . TRBV2 CASSSYSGLSYNEQFF TGTGCCAGCAGTTCGTACAGTGGACTTTCCTACAATGAGCAGTTCTTC
medium-sized TRBJ1-2 . TRBV7-2 CASSLAKGVYGYTF TGTGCCAGCAGCTTAGCAAAAGGAGTCTATGGCTACACCTTC
. TRBJ2-6 . TRBV5-4 CASSVDGTGTRITVLTF TGTGCCAGCAGCGTGGACGGCACAGGGACCCGAATCACCGTCCTGACTTTC
. TRBJ1-2 . TRBV6-5 CASSYEVNSYGNYGYTF TGTGCCAGCAGTTACGAGGTGAATTCCTACGGCAATTATGGCTACACCTTC
. TRBJ2-7 . TRBV6-1 CASKALFSYEQYF TGTGCCAGCAAGGCCCTCTTCTCCTACGAGCAGTACTTC